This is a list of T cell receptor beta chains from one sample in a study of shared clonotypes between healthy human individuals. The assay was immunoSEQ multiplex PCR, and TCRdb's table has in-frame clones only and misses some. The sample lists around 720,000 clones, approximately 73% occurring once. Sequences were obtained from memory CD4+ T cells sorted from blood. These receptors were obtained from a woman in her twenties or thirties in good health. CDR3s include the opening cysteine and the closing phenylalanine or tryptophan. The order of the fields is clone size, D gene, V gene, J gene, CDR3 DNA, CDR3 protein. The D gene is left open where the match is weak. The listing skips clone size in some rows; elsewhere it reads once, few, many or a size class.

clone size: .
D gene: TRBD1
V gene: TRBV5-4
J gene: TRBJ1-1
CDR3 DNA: TGTGCCAGCAGTTCACAGGGGATGCTCACTGAAGCTTTCTTT
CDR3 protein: CASSSQGMLTEAFF

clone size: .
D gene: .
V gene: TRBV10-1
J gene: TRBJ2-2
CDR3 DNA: TGCGCCAGCGGAAAGAACACCGGGGAGCTGTTTTTT
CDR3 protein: CASGKNTGELFF

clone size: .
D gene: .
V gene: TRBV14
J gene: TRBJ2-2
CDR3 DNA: TGTGCCAGCAGCCACCGACAGACAAACACCGGGGAGCTGTTTTTT
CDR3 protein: CASSHRQTNTGELFF

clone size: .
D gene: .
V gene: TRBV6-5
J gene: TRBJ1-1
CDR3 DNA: TGTGCCAGCAGAGAGTCCACGAACACTGAAGCTTTCTTT
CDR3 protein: CASRESTNTEAFF

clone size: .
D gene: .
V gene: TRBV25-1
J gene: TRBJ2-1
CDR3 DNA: TGTGCCAGCAGTGAATCATCAGGGGTCGGGGACAATGAGCAGTTCTTC
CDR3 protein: CASSESSGVGDNEQFF

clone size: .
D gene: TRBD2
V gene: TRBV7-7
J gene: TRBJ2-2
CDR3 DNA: TGTGCCAGCAGTCGGACTAGCGGCAACACCGGGGAGCTGTTTTTT
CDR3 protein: CASSRTSGNTGELFF

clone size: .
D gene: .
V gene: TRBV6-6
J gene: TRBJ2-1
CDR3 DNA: TGTGCCAGCAGTTCTGGGGGCGCTGAGGTTGGTGAGCAGTTCTTC
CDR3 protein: CASSSGGAEVGEQFF

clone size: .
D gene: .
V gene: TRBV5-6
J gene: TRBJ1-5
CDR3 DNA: TGTGCCAGCAGCTTGTTCCGAGAATCCGGTAGCAATCAGCCCCAGCATTTT
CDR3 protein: CASSLFRESGSNQPQHF

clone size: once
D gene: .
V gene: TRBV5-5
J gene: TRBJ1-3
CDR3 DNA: TGTGCCAGCAGCACAACAGGGACGGGTGGAAACACCATATATTTT
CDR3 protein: CASSTTGTGGNTIYF

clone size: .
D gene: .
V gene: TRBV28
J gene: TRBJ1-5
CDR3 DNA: TGTGCCAGCACACGGCAGGGCAATCAGCCCCAGCATTTT
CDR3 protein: CASTRQGNQPQHF

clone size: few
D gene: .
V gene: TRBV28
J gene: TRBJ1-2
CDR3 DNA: TGTGCCAGCAGCTTTGGGTACTATGGCTACACCTTC
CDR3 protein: CASSFGYYGYTF

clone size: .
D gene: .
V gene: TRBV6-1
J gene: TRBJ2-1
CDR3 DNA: TGTGCCAGCAGGCTAGCTGCAAGCTCCTACAATGAGCAGTTCTTC
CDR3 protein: CASRLAASSYNEQFF

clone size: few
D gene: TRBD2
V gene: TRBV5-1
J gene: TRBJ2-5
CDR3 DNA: TGCGCCAGCACCCGGGGCGGGGGGCGAGAGACCCAGTACTTC
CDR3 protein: CASTRGGGRETQYF

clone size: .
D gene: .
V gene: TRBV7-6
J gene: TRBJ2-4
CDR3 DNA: TGTGCCAGCAGCTTGTTTCTCGTACAGAAAAACATTCAGTACTTC
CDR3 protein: CASSLFLVQKNIQYF

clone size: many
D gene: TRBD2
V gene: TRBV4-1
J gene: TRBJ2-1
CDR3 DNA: TGCGCCAGCAGCCAAGTCCTAGCGTCTAGCGGCTACAATGAGCAGTTCTTC
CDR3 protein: CASSQVLASSGYNEQFF

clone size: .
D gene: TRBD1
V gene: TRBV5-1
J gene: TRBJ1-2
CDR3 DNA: TGCGCCAGCAGCTCAGGGACAGGTGTCTATGGCTACACCTTC
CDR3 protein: CASSSGTGVYGYTF

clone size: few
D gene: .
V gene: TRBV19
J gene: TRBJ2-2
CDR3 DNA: TGTGCCAGTAGTACTGACGGACCGGACGGGGAGCTGTTTTTT
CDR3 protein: CASSTDGPDGELFF

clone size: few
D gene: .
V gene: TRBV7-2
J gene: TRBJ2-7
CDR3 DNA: TGTGCCAGCAGCTGGAGTAGGTCCTACGAGCAGTACTTC
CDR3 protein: CASSWSRSYEQYF

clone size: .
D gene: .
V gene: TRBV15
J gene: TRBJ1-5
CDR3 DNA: TGTGCCACCAGCAAGGAAGGGAATCAGCCCCAGCATTTT
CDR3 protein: CATSKEGNQPQHF

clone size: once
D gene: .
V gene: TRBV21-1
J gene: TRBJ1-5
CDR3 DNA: TGTGCCAGTATCACGGATCAGCCCCAGCATTTT
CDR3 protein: CASITDQPQHF

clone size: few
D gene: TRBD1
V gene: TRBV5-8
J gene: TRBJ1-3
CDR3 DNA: TGTGCCAGCAGCTTTATGGGACAGGTTCTCTCTGGAAACACCATATATTTT
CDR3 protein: CASSFMGQVLSGNTIYF

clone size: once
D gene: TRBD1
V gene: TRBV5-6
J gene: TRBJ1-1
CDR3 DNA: TGTGCCAGCAGCTTACCGGGACAGGAGAAATGTAAGGCCACTGAAGCTTTCTTT
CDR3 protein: CASSLPGQEKCKATEAFF

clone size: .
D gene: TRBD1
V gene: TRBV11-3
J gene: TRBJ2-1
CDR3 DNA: TGTGCCAGCAGCCTTGGACAGGGGTCCGACAATGAGCAGTTCTTC
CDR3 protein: CASSLGQGSDNEQFF

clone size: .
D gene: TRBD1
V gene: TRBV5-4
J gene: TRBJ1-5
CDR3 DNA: TGTGCCAGCAGCCCTAACAGGGGTGGTCAGCCCCAGCATTTT
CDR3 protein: CASSPNRGGQPQHF

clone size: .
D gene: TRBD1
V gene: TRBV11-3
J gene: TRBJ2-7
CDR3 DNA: TGTGCCAGCAGCCGGACAGGGAGAGGCTACGAGCAGTACTTC
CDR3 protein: CASSRTGRGYEQYF

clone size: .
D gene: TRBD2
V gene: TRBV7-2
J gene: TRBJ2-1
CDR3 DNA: TGTGCCAGCAGCTCCCGGACTAGTGGCTACAATGAGCAGTTCTTC
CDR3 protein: CASSSRTSGYNEQFF

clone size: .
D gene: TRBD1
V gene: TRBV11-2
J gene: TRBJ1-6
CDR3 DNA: TGTGCCAGCAGCTTAGATCAGGGGGCGAATTCACCCCTCCACTTT
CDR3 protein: CASSLDQGANSPLHF

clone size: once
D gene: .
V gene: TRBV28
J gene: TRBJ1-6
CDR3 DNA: TGTGCCAGCAGTTCCCTCACGGGTTGGAATTCACCCCTCCACTTT
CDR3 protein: CASSSLTGWNSPLHF

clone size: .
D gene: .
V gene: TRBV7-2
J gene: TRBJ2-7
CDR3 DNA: TGTGCCAGCAGTTTGGTCCCGCATTACGAGCAGTACTTC
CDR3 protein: CASSLVPHYEQYF

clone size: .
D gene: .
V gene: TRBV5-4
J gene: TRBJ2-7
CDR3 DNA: TGTGCCAGCAGCCCTGGGGGGCGGGAGCTTGGCGAGCAGTACTTC
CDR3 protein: CASSPGGRELGEQYF

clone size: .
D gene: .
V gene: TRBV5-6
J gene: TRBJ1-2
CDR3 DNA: TGTGCCAGCAGCTTGAAAGGGGGGAATGGCTACACCTTC
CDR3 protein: CASSLKGGNGYTF

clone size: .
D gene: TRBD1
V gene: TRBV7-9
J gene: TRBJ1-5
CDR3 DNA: TGTGCCAGCAGCCCGGACAGGGGAGGCCAGCCCCAGCATTTT
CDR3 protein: CASSPDRGGQPQHF

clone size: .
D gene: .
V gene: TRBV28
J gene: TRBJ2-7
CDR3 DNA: TGTGCCAGCGGAGGCTTTCTCCCAGTCTCCTACGAGCAGTACTTC
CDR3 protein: CASGGFLPVSYEQYF

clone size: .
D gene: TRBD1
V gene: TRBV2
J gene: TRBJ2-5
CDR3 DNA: TGTGCCAGCAGGCCCGACAGGGTAGCCCAAGAGACCCAGTACTTC
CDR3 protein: CASRPDRVAQETQYF

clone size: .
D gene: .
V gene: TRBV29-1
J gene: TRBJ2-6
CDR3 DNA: TGCAGCGTTGAGTCCGGGGCCAACGTCCTGACTTTC
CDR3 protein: CSVESGANVLTF

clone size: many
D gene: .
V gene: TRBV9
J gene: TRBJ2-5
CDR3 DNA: TGTGCCAGCAGCGTAGGTTACGGATACCAAGAGACCCAGTACTTC
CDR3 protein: CASSVGYGYQETQYF

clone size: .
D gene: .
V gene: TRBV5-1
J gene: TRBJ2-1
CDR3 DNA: TGCGCCAGCAGCCCGGGGACGGACCGGGAGCAGTTCTTC
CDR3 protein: CASSPGTDREQFF

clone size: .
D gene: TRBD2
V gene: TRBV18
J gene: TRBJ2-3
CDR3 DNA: TGTGCCAGCTCACCACGAGCGGGAGGGGCGGATACGCAGTATTTT
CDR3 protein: CASSPRAGGADTQYF

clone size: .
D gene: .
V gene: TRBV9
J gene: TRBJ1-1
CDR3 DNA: TGTGCCAGCAGCGTCCTTGGGGCAGGGGCCACTGAAGCTTTCTTT
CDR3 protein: CASSVLGAGATEAFF

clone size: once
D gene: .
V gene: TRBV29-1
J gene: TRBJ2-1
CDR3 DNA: TGCAGCGCCTCAACCTCGTCAGTTGCTGAGCAGTTCTTC
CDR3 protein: CSASTSSVAEQFF

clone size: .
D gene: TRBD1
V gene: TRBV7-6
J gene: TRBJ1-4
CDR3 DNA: TGTGCCAGCAGCACACGGGACAGGGAACGTCCATCGGAAAAACTGTTTTTT
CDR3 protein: CASSTRDRERPSEKLFF

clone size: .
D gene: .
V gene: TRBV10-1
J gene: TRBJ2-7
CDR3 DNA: TGCGCCAGCAGTGATCCTAACTCCTACGAGCAGTACTTC
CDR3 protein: CASSDPNSYEQYF

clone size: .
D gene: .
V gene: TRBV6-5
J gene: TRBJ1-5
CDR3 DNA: TGTGCCAGCCGACCCGGCGGGGGTGAACAGCCCCAGCATTTT
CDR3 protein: CASRPGGGEQPQHF

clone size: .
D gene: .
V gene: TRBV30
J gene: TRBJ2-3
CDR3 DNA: TGTGCCTGGAGTGGGTTAGCGAGCTTCACAGATACGCAGTATTTT
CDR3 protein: CAWSGLASFTDTQYF

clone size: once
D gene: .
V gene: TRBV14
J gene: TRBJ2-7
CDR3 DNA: TGTGCCAGCAGCCAAGCGGCGGAGTCTTACGAGCAGTACTTC
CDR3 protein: CASSQAAESYEQYF

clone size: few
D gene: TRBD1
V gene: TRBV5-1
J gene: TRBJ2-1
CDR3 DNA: TGCGCCAGCAGCTTGGCCAGACAGGGTGAGCAGTTCTTC
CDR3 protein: CASSLARQGEQFF

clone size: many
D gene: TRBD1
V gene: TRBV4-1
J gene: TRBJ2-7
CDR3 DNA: TGCGCCAGCAGCCGCGAGGACAGGGGCTACGAGCAGTACTTC
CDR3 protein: CASSREDRGYEQYF

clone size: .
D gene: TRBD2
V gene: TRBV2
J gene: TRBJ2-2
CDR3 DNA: TGTGCCAGCAGGGCTAGCGGGAGCCGAACCGGGGAGCTGTTTTTT
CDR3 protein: CASRASGSRTGELFF

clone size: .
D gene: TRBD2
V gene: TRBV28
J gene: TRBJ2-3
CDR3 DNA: TGTGCCAGCAGTTTTCGACGCTTAGCGGGAGCGGGAGATACGCAGTATTTT
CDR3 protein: CASSFRRLAGAGDTQYF

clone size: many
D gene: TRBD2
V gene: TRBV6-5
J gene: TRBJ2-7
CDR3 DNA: TGTGCCAGCAGTACGACTAGCGGATCCTACGAGCAGTACTTC
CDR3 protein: CASSTTSGSYEQYF

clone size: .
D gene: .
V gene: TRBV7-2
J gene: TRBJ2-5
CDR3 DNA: TGTGCCAGCAGCTTAGGCTGGCAAGAGACCCAGTACTTC
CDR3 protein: CASSLGWQETQYF

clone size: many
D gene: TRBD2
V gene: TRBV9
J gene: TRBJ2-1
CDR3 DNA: TGTGCCAGCAGAGCCCCGGAGGGGACTAGCGAAGCGGAGAATGAGCAGTTCTTC
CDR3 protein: CASRAPEGTSEAENEQFF